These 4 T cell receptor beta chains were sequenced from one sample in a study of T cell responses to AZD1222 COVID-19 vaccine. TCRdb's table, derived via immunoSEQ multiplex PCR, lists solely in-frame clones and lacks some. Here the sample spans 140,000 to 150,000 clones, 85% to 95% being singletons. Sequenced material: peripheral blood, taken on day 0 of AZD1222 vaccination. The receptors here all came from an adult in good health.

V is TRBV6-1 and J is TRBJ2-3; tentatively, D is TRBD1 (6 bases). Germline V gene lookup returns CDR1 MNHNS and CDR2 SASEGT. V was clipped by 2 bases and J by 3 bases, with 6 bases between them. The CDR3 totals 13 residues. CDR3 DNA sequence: TGTGCCAGCAGTGAACAGGGGACAGATACGCAGTATTTT. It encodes CASSEQGTDTQYF.

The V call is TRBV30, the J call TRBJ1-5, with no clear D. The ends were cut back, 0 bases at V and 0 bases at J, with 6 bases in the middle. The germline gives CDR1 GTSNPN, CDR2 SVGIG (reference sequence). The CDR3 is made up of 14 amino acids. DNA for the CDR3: TGTGCCTGGAGTGTAGGGTATAGCAATCAGCCCCAGCATTTT. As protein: CAWSVGYSNQPQHF.

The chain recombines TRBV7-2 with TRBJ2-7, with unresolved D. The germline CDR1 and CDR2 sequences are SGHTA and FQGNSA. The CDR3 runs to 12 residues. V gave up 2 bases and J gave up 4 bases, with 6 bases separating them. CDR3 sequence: CASSLSWYEQYF. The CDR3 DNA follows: TGTGCCAGCAGCTTAAGCTGGTACGAGCAGTACTTC.

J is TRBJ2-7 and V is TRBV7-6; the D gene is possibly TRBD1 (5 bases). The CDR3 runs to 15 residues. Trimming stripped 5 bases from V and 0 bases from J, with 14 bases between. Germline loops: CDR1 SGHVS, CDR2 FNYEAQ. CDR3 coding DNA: TGTGCCAGCAGCCCAAGACAGCCTAGCTCCTACGAGCAGTACTTC. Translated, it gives CASSPRQPSSYEQYF. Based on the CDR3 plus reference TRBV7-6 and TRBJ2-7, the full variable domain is GAGVSQSPRYKVTKRGQDVALRCDPISGHVSLYWYRQALGQGPEFLTYFNYEAQQDKSGLPNDRFSAERPEGSISTLTIQRTEQRDSAMYRCASSPRQPSSYEQYFGPGTRLTVT.